The clone carrying this T cell receptor beta chain was counted a few times. The entry originates in a study of blood T cells in healthy people across ages. Then a second PCR, running about 7 to 11 cycles, was carried out with a sample-barcoded 5' primer and a J-beta primer mix. TCRdb reprocessed the 5' RACE reads via MiXCR and lists one record per CDR3 protein. The table lists about 840,000 distinct CDR3 sequences, 25% to 35% of them singletons. The CDR3 is made up of 12 amino acids. V lost 3 bases and J 4 bases, leaving 6 bases between the germline ends. From germline, CDR1 is KGHSY and CDR2 FQNENV. The same data also contributed to another study, on T cells of mothers and their children.

The sample was blood. The genes are TRBV16 and TRBJ1-2; D gene ambiguous. This receptor was obtained from a woman in her 40s in good health. The CDR3 sequence is CASSHKGYGYTF. CDR3 DNA: TGTGCCAGCAGCCACAAGGGCTATGGCTACACCTTC.